A single sample gave rise to the 18 T cell receptor beta chains below, sequenced in a study of blood T cell repertoires in COVID-19 (dated by TCRdb to the early 2020s). Libraries were constructed by the immunoSEQ multiplex PCR assay. The source is immuneACCESS, and TCRdb retained only in-frame sequences with V and J called. Part of the clones is not carried over; for the studies checked, unresolved V genes explain less than half of this, and the remainder is unexplained. The sample yields about 130,000 clones; less than 90% were counted once. Clones ranked in the top ten supply 25% to 30% of the sample. What was sequenced was peripheral blood. The origin of the receptors is a woman of 80 years or more with acute or convalescent COVID-19.

Only a few counts were recorded for this clone. An end of the junction does not agree with germline; a read error may underlie this. V is TRBV5-1 and J is TRBJ2-5, with TRBD2 matching 8 bases. Per germline, CDR1 SGHRS and CDR2 YFSETQ. The CDR3 loop spans 15 amino acids. CDR3 in DNA: TGCGCCAGCTCCTCCGGGACTAGTTATGAAGAGCCCCAGTACTTC. Translated: CASSSGTSYEEPQYF.

The chain is built from TRBV6-1 and TRBJ1-6; no definite D call. Germline CDR1 and CDR2: MNHNS and SASEGT. The V and J ends lost 0 bases and 2 bases respectively, with 8 bases between them. The CDR3 extends over 16 amino acids. CDR3 nucleotides: TGTGCCAGCAGTGAAGCGCGGGGAACCTATAATTCACCCCTCCACTTT. Its translation: CASSEARGTYNSPLHF.

This chain uses TRBV4-1 with TRBJ1-6, with 8 positions matching TRBD1. The CDR3 loop spans 16 amino acids. J was trimmed by 7 bases and V by 0 bases; bases with no gene match: 5. Germline V gives CDR1 MGHRA, CDR2 YSYEKL. The DNA of the CDR3 is TGCGCCAGCAGCCAAGACGAGAGGACAGGGAATTCACCCCTCCACTTT. It translates to CASSQDERTGNSPLHF.

The chain has TRBV12-5 and TRBJ2-6, with D tentatively TRBD2 (6 bases). Germline CDR1 and CDR2: LGHNT and FRNRAP. The CDR3 covers 18 residues. V was shortened by 2 bases and J by 4 bases, with 18 bases between the two germline ends. The CDR3 protein is CASGLSVGAGSGANVLTF. The CDR3 DNA follows: TGTGCTAGTGGTTTGTCAGTGGGCGCGGGGTCCGGGGCCAACGTCCTGACTTTC.

This chain joins TRBV20-1 and TRBJ2-1; D is ambiguous. The length of the CDR3 is 11 residues. V lost 2 bases, J lost 10 bases, and 9 bases lay in between. Germline lookup yields CDR1 DFQATT and CDR2 SNEGSKA (reference sequence). The CDR3, as DNA: TGCAGTGCTAGAACGCCGAGGGAGCAGTTCTTC. Protein: CSARTPREQFF.

This chain joins TRBV20-1 and TRBJ1-5; 7 nucleotides align to TRBD1. Germline CDR1 is DFQATT and CDR2 is SNEGSKA (reference sequence). With V trimmed by 3 bases and J by 1 base, 12 bases remained unmatched. The CDR3 is 17 residues long. In nucleotides, the CDR3 is TGCAGTGCTAGTAGGAGGAGAACAGGGGCAAGCAATCAGCCCCAGCATTTT. This gives the protein CSASRRRTGASNQPQHF.

This clone was observed a single time. V is TRBV18 and J is TRBJ1-1; D gene uncertain. From germline, CDR1 is KGHSH and CDR2 LQKENI. This CDR3 is 17 amino acids long. The V end was cut by 2 bases, the J end by 5 bases, with 21 bases between. In DNA form, the CDR3 reads TGTGCCAGCTCACCAGGGTTGTTGTCTTCGGGGAGGACTGAAGCTTTCTTT. Translating gives CASSPGLLSSGRTEAFF.

V and J are TRBV12-3 or TRBV12-4 and TRBJ2-3, with D maybe TRBD2 (5 bases). This CDR3 has 13 residues. Trimming took 7 bases from V and 4 from J, leaving 12 bases between them. Here the CDR3 reads CASIFEGADTQYF. In nucleotides, the CDR3 is TGTGCCAGCATTTTCGAGGGAGCAGATACGCAGTATTTT.

This chain links TRBV18 with TRBJ2-5, with TRBD2 matching over 7 bases. This CDR3 is built from 14 residues. Germline V gives CDR1 KGHSH, CDR2 LQKENI. Trimming removed 2 bases from V and 4 bases from J; junction bases left unmatched: 4. CDR3: CASSPAAGAETQYF. The CDR3 DNA follows: TGTGCCAGCTCACCAGCTGCGGGAGCAGAGACCCAGTACTTC.

This sequence joins TRBV18 and TRBJ1-1; possible D gene TRBD1, 6 bases. The CDR3 sequence is 12 residues long. The germline CDR1 and CDR2 sequences are KGHSH and LQKENI. The V and J ends lost 2 bases and 10 bases respectively, with 11 bases between them. The CDR3, as DNA: TGTGCCAGCTCACCAATCACAGGGCCAGCTTTCTTT. Translated: CASSPITGPAFF.

The chain is built from TRBV7-6 and TRBJ1-1; no definite D call. This CDR3 region has 15 residues. The germline V and J ends were trimmed by 0 bases and 1 base, with 9 bases remaining between them. The germline V gene has CDR1 SGHVS and CDR2 FNYEAQ. Written as DNA, the CDR3 is TGTGCCAGCAGCTTAGCAGCTGGGAGGAACACTGAAGCTTTCTTT. Protein product: CASSLAAGRNTEAFF.

The chain couples TRBV18 to TRBJ1-2, with D hard to call. Germline CDR1 and CDR2: KGHSH and LQKENI. The length of the CDR3 is 13 residues. Trimming took off 0 bases at V and 4 bases at J, with 6 bases between the two ends. The CDR3 DNA is TGTGCCAGCTCACCACCCGGTGCCTATGGCTACACCTTC. Amino acid sequence: CASSPPGAYGYTF. Looking up the rest from reference TRBV18 and TRBJ1-2 gives the full variable domain: NAGVMQNPRHLVRRRGQEARLRCSPMKGHSHVYWYRQLPEEGLKFMVYLQKENIIDESGMPKERFSAEFPKEGPSILRIQQVVRGDSAAYFCASSPPGAYGYTFGSGTRLTVV.

This chain connects TRBV15 to TRBJ2-5; the D is unclear. Trimming stripped 1 base from V and 5 bases from J, with 8 bases between. The CDR3 totals 13 residues. Germline CDR1 and CDR2: LNHNV and YYDKDF (reference sequence). DNA for the CDR3: TGTGCCACCAGCAGAGTTTCTCCGGAGACCCAGTACTTC. This sequence encodes CATSRVSPETQYF.

The chain is built from TRBV7-2 and TRBJ1-1, with a tentative D call TRBD1 (6 bases). V lost 4 bases and J 12 bases, leaving 12 bases between the germline ends. From germline, CDR1 is SGHTA and CDR2 FQGNSA. The CDR3 runs 11 residues. The DNA for the CDR3 is TGTGCCAGCAGCTCTCACAGGGACACTTTCTTT. Protein: CASSSHRDTFF.

V gene TRBV2 combines with J gene TRBJ1-5, with D maybe TRBD1 (5 bases). The CDR3 contains 16 residues. V lost 7 bases and J lost 7, with 23 bases in between. Germline CDR1 is SNHLY and CDR2 is FYNNEI. The CDR3 protein is CASKGPGGGSGQPQHF. The CDR3 DNA sequence: TGTGCCAGCAAAGGGCCTGGGGGGGGGAGCGGACAGCCCCAGCATTTT.

The chain recombines TRBV2 with TRBJ1-2, with TRBD1 identical over 7 bases. The CDR3 consists of 12 residues. V gave up 1 base and J gave up 13 bases; unmatched junction bases: 6. Looked up from germline, CDR1 is SNHLY and CDR2 is FYNNEI. The CDR3, as DNA: TGTGCCAGCAGTGAAGTGGACAGGACCTGCACCTTC. Translation gives CASSEVDRTCTF.

The chain combines TRBV18 with TRBJ1-1; D is unclear. The CDR3 length is 14 residues. CDR1 is KGHSH and CDR2 is LQKENI in the germline V gene. The V end lost 2 bases, the J end lost 2 bases, and 9 bases lay between the germline ends. The CDR3 is CASSPFPGNTEAFF. The CDR3 region has the DNA TGTGCCAGCTCACCATTTCCAGGCAACACTGAAGCTTTCTTT.

This clone was detected only a few times. This rearrangement joins TRBV6-1 to TRBJ1-5; TRBD1 agrees at 7 bases. The CDR3 is 15 residues long. J was trimmed by 5 bases and V by 2 bases; bases with no gene match: 6. Germline-derived CDR1 and CDR2 are MNHNS and SASEGT. In DNA, the CDR3 is TGTGCCAGCAGTGAACAAGGGACAGCTTATCAGCCCCAGCATTTT. Translated: CASSEQGTAYQPQHF.